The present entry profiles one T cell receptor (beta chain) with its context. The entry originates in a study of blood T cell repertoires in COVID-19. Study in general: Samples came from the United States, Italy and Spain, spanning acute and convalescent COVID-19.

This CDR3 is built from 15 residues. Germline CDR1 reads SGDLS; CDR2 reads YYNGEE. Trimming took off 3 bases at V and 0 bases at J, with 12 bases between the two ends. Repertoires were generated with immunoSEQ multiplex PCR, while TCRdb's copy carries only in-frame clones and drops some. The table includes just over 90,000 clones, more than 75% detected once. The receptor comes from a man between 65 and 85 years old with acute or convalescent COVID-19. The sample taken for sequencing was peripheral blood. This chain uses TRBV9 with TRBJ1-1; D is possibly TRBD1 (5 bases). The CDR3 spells CASSATTAMNTEAFF. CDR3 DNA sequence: TGTGCCAGCAGCGCGACGACAGCCATGAACACTGAAGCTTTCTTT.